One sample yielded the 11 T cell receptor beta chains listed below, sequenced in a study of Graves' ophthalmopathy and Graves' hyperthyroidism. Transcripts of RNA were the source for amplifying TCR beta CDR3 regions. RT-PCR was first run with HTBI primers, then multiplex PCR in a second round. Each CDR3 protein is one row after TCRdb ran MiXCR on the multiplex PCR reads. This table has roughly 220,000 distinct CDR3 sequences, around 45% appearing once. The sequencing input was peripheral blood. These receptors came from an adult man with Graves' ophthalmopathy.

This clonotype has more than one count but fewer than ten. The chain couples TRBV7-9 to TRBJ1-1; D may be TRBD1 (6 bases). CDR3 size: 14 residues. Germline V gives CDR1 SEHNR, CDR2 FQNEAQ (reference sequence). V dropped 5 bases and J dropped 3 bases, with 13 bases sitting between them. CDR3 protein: CASSGNREYTEAFF. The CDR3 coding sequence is TGTGCCAGCAGCGGTAACAGGGAATACACTGAAGCTTTCTTT.

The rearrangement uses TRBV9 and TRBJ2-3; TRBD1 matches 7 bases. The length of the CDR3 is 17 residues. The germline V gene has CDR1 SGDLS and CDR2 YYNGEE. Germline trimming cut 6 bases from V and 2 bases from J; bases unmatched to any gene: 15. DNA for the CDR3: TGTGCCAGCAACGTCCTCCGTGACAGGGTAAACACAGATACGCAGTATTTT. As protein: CASNVLRDRVNTDTQYF.

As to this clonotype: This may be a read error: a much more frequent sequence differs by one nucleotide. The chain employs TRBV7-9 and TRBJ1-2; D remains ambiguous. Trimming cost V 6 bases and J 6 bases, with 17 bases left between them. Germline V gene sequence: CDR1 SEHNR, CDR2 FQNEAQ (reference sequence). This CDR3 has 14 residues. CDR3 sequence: CASSRPPEEHGYTF. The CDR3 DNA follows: TGTGCCAGCAGTCGCCCACCGGAGGAACATGGCTACACCTTC.

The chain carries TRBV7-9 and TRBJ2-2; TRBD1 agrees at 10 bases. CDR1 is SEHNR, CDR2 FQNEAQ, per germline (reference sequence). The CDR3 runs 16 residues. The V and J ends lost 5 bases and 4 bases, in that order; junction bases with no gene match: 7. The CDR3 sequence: CASSTTGTGVTGELFF. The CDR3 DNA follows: TGTGCCAGCAGCACCACCGGGACAGGGGTCACCGGGGAGCTGTTTTTT.

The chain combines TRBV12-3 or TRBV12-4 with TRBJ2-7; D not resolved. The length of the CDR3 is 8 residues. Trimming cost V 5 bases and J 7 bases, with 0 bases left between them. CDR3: CASSEQYF. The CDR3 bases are TGTGCCAGCAGTGAGCAGTACTTC.

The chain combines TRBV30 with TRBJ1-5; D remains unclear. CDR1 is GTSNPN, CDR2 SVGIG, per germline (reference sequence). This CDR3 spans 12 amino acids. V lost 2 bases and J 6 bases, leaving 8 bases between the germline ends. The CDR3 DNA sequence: TGTGCCTGGAGTCTAGAGAGTCAGCCCCAGCATTTT. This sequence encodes CAWSLESQPQHF.

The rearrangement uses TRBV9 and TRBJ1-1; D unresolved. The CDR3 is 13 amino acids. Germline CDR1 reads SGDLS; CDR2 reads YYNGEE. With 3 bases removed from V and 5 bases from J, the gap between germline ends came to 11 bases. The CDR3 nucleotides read TGTGCCAGCAGCGAGGCACTGACAACTGAAGCTTTCTTT. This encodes CASSEALTTEAFF.

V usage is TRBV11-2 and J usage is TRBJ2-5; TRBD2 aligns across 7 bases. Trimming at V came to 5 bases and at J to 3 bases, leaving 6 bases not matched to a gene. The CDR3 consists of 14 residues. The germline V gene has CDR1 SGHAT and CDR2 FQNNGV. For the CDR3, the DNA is TGTGCCAGCAGCCGTCCGAGCGGGAAAGAGACCCAGTACTTC. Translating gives CASSRPSGKETQYF. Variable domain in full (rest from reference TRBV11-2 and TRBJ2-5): EAGVAQSPRYKIIEKRQSVAFWCNPISGHATLYWYQQILGQGPKLLIQFQNNGVVDDSQLPKDRFSAERLKGVDSTLKIQPAKLEDSAVYLCASSRPSGKETQYFGPGTRLLVL.

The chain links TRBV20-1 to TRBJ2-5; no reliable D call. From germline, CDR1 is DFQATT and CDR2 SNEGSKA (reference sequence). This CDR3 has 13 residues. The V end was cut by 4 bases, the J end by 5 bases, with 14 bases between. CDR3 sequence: CSANGQTGETQYF. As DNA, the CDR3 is TGCAGTGCTAATGGCCAAACGGGCGAGACCCAGTACTTC.

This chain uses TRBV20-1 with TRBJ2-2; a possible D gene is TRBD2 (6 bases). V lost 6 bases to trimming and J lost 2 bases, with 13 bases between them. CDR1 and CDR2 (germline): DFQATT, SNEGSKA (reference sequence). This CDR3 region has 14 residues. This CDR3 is CSAILAANTGELFF. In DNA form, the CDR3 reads TGCAGTGCCATCTTAGCGGCTAACACCGGGGAGCTGTTTTTT.

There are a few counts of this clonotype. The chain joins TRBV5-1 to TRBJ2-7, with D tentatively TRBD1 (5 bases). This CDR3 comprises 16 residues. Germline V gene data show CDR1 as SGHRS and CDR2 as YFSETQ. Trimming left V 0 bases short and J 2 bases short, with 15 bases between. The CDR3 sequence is CASSLVATAPAYEQYF. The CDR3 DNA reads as TGCGCCAGCAGCTTGGTGGCGACAGCGCCAGCCTACGAGCAGTACTTC.